This T cell receptor beta chain was documented in a study of cytomegalovirus exposure and HLA in healthy donors. The CDR3 extends over 13 amino acids. Germline values: CDR1 LNHDA, CDR2 SQIVND (reference sequence). Deletions cut 7 bases from V and 6 bases from J, with 13 bases between. 60 Vbeta and 13 Jbeta primers were used in PCR. Some clones are missing from TCRdb's copy, which holds only in-frame ones; the method was immunoSEQ multiplex PCR. Of around 100,000 clones in the sample, just over 65% were seen once. This clone was detected a few times. Its antigen is as yet unknown. Notes on the study in general: The listing of 150 or so TCR beta chains classed them as cytomegalovirus-associated.

The J gene is TRBJ1-5, the V gene TRBV19; D gene ambiguous. The sample was PBMCs. The receptor comes from a man younger than 40 in good health and CMV-seronegative. CDR3 sequence reads: CASTAADAQPQHF. The CDR3 DNA sequence: TGTGCCAGTACGGCGGCCGACGCTCAGCCCCAGCATTTT. Full variable domain (rest looked up from reference TRBV19 and TRBJ1-5): DGGITQSPKYLFRKEGQNVTLSCEQNLNHDAMYWYRQDPGQGLRLIYYSQIVNDFQKGDIAEGYSVSREKKESFPLTVTSAQKNPTAFYLCASTAADAQPQHFGDGTRLSIL.